These 11 T cell receptor beta chains originate from one sample sequenced in a study of control samples from healthy donors and cancer patients (dated by TCRdb to 2019 to 2021). The library was made by the immunoSEQ multiplex PCR assay. The immuneACCESS repertoire file appears here via TCRdb, limited to in-frame rearrangements. These files lack a portion of the clones; in checked studies, under half of the deficit traces to unresolved V genes, and the cause of the others is not known. In all, the sample holds about 86,000 clones, and about 88% of those were seen once. Together, the top ten hold 8.5% to 10% of the sample. Material: PBMCs. The receptors were sampled from a woman between 45 and 65 years old with colorectal cancer.

The V gene is TRBV3-1 (or the pseudogene TRBV3-2), the J gene TRBJ2-1, with 7 bases matching TRBD2. The V segment lost 1 base and the J segment 8 bases; nucleotides outside the gene matches: 20. CDR3 length equals 19 residues. Looked up from germline, CDR1 is LGHDT and CDR2 is YNNKEL (reference sequence). This chain's CDR3 is CASSQVRTGTTAWGDEQFF. The CDR3 region has the DNA TGTGCCAGCAGCCAAGTCAGGACCGGGACTACGGCCTGGGGGGATGAGCAGTTCTTC.

This chain connects TRBV30 to TRBJ1-1, with D possibly TRBD1 on 5 matching bases. Trimming took 1 base from V and 7 from J, leaving 7 bases between them. The CDR3 has 11 residues. The germline gives CDR1 GTSNPN, CDR2 SVGIG (reference sequence). In DNA, the CDR3 is TGTGCCTGGAGTGGGACACATGAAGCTTTCTTT. Protein sequence: CAWSGTHEAFF.

The CDR3 spells CATSRGESNEKLFF. The CDR3 region has the DNA TGTGCCACCAGCAGGGGAGAGTCTAATGAAAAACTGTTTTTT. The chain carries TRBV15 and TRBJ1-4; D gene unclear. With 3 bases removed from V and 3 bases from J, the gap between germline ends came to 8 bases. Germline V gives CDR1 LNHNV, CDR2 YYDKDF (reference sequence). This CDR3 comprises 14 residues.

V is TRBV6-2 or TRBV6-3 and J is TRBJ2-3; maybe TRBD2 (5 bases). V gave up 1 base and J gave up 5 bases, with 10 bases separating them. CDR3 size: 14 residues. CDR1 and CDR2 (germline): MNHEY, SVGEGT. The CDR3 loop reads CASSYWSREDTQYF. CDR3 DNA: TGTGCCAGCAGTTACTGGTCCCGGGAAGATACGCAGTATTTT.

The sample holds a few counts of this clone. The CDR3 DNA reads as TGTGCCAGCAGTTTATCGGGGACCCCTGAAGCTTTCTTT. Amino acids: CASSLSGTPEAFF. The chain couples TRBV12-3 or TRBV12-4 to TRBJ1-1, with a tentative D call TRBD1 (5 bases). CDR3 size: 13 residues. The V end was cut by 2 bases, the J end by 6 bases, with 10 bases between.

This clone was seen more than once but under ten times. The CDR3 DNA sequence: TGTGCCAGCAGCGTTGGCGGGGGCGACTCCTACGAGCAGTACGTC. It specifies CASSVGGGDSYEQYV. The chain carries TRBV9 and TRBJ2-7; a weak D match, TRBD2 (7 bases). V lost 2 bases and J 0 bases, leaving 12 bases between the germline ends. This CDR3 contains 15 residues. Germline values: CDR1 SGDLS, CDR2 YYNGEE.

V and J are TRBV9 and TRBJ2-2; TRBD2 is a possible D gene (5 bases). The CDR3 sequence is 14 residues long. CDR1 SGDLS and CDR2 YYNGEE come from the germline V gene. V lost 2 bases to trimming and J lost 5 bases, with 10 bases between them. The CDR3 nucleotides are TGTGCCAGCAGCGTGGCGGGCGGGACCGGGGAGCTGTTTTTT. Translation gives CASSVAGGTGELFF.

This chain links TRBV7-6 with TRBJ2-2; 10 bases are shared with TRBD1. CDR1 SGHVS and CDR2 FNYEAQ come from the germline V gene. V lost 5 bases to trimming and J lost 2 bases; unmatched junction nucleotides: 14. There are 19 residues in the CDR3. CDR3 nucleotides: TGTGCCAGCAGCCGTAGCCTACGGGGGACAGGGGAAAACACCGGGGAGCTGTTTTTT. It yields the protein CASSRSLRGTGENTGELFF.

The J gene is TRBJ1-2, the V gene TRBV19; no clear D gene. The V end was cut by 3 bases, the J end by 4 bases, with 15 bases between. CDR1 is LNHDA, CDR2 SQIVND, per germline (reference sequence). This CDR3 is built from 15 residues. The CDR3 loop reads CASSIGAAEGYGYTF. In DNA form, the CDR3 reads TGTGCCAGTAGTATCGGCGCAGCCGAGGGCTATGGCTACACCTTC.

The chain employs TRBV27 and TRBJ2-5; 8 bases match TRBD1. V shed 7 bases and J 3 bases; nucleotides not matched to a gene: 10. The germline gives CDR1 MNHEY, CDR2 SMNVEV (reference sequence). This CDR3 has 15 amino acids. The CDR3 protein is CASTPLGTGKETQYF. The DNA for the CDR3 is TGTGCCAGCACCCCCCTTGGGACAGGCAAAGAGACCCAGTACTTC.

The chain recombines TRBV5-1 with TRBJ1-1; D is possibly TRBD1 (6 bases). In germline, CDR1 is SGHRS, CDR2 YFSETQ. Deletions cut 5 bases from V and 0 bases from J, with 11 bases between. The CDR3 is made up of 14 amino acids. In DNA form, the CDR3 reads TGCGCCAGCAGGTTTGGGGGCCTGAACACTGAAGCTTTCTTT. Its translation: CASRFGGLNTEAFF. Full variable domain (outside the CDR3, taken from reference TRBV5-1 and TRBJ1-1): KAGVTQTPRYLIKTRGQQVTLSCSPISGHRSVSWYQQTPGQGLQFLFEYFSETQRNKGNFPGRFSGRQFSNSRSEMNVSTLELGDSALYLCASRFGGLNTEAFFGQGTRLTVV.